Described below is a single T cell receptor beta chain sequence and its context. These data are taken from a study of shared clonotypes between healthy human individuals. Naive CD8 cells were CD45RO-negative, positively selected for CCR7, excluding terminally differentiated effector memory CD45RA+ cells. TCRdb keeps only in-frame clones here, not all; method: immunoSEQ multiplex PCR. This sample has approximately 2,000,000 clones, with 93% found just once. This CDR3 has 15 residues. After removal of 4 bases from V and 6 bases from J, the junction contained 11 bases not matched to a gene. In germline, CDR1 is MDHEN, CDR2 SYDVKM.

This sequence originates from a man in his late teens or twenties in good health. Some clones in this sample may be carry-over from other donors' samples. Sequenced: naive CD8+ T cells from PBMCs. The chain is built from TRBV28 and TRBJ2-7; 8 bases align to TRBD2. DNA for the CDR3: TGTGCCAGCAGTTCGGGTAGCGGGATTTTGGTCGAGCAGTACTTC. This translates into CASSSGSGILVEQYF.